The source of this T cell receptor beta chain is a study of blood T cells in healthy people across ages. Whole-study findings and limits: The lack of PBMC sorting stopped any conclusive naive versus antigen-experienced comparison. For the donors, CMV status was unknown and possibly confounded expanded clonotype changes.

Together with a sample-barcoded 5' primer, a J-beta primer mix was included in a second PCR lasting 7 to 11 cycles. Any given sample supplied a minimum of 3 million CDR3-containing paired-end reads. One entry per CDR3 protein results from TCRdb running MiXCR on the 5' RACE reads. The table records about 1.1 million distinct CDR3 sequences, less than 45% of them present only once. Caucasian individuals from Russia who were healthy and aged 6 to 90 acted as donors. This clonotype is a singleton in its sample. Its antigen is not known. This TCR was recovered from a man between 18 and 29 years old in good health. Sequenced input: blood.

The CDR3 coding sequence is TGTGCCAGCACCCAACTGGGGAAGCAGGGGGTTGGCACTGAAGCTTTCTTT. Translated: CASTQLGKQGVGTEAFF. The chain couples TRBV6-1 to TRBJ1-1; TRBD1 matches at 7 bases. The V gene's germline CDR1 is MNHNS and CDR2 SASEGT. Trimming at V came to 7 bases and at J to 4 bases, leaving 18 bases not matched to a gene. The CDR3 has 17 residues.